The 8 T cell receptor beta chains below come from one sample, sequenced in a study of T cell responses to AZD1222 COVID-19 vaccine. Sequencing was performed with immunoSEQ multiplex PCR; in TCRdb, only in-frame clones are kept and a portion is missing. The sample includes under 150,000 clones, about nine tenths of them seen just once. The sequencing here drew on peripheral blood, taken 28 days after the second AZD1222 dose. Receptors were obtained from an adult who received the AZD1222 COVID-19 vaccine.

The V call is TRBV6-5, the J call TRBJ1-1; 8 positions match TRBD1. CDR3 length: 15 residues. CDR1 MNHEY and CDR2 SVGAGI come from the germline V gene. V shed 6 bases, J shed 2 bases, and the junction held 8 bases outside the gene matches. This chain's CDR3 is CASRDPTGANTEAFF. The CDR3 region has the DNA TGTGCCAGCAGAGATCCGACAGGGGCAAACACTGAAGCTTTCTTT.

This CDR3 is CASSLNPGTVMTEAFF. DNA of the CDR3: TGCGCCAGCAGCCTCAATCCCGGGACGGTGATGACTGAAGCTTTCTTT. The V and J genes are TRBV5-1 and TRBJ1-1, with D perhaps TRBD1 (5 bases). Germline V gene data show CDR1 as SGHRS and CDR2 as YFSETQ. The CDR3 runs to 16 residues. Trimming left V 4 bases short and J 5 bases short, with 21 bases between.

The rearrangement links TRBV29-1 to TRBJ1-1, with D maybe TRBD1 (6 bases). V was clipped by 6 bases and J by 0 bases, with 20 bases between them. The CDR3 consists of 16 residues. CDR1 and CDR2 (germline): SQVTM, ANQGSEA. The CDR3 coding sequence is TGCAGCGTCGGACAGCCGGCAGGGACCTTGAACACTGAAGCTTTCTTT. This gives the protein CSVGQPAGTLNTEAFF.

V and J are TRBV19 and TRBJ2-4; D is unclear. Germline V gene data show CDR1 as LNHDA and CDR2 as SQIVND (reference sequence). The CDR3 runs 15 residues. The V end was cut by 3 bases, the J end by 2 bases, with 11 bases between. DNA of the CDR3: TGTGCCAGTAGTATTCGTGGCGCTTCCAAAAACATTCAGTACTTC. Its protein is CASSIRGASKNIQYF.

This chain uses TRBV10-3 with TRBJ1-2; the D gene is possibly TRBD1 (5 bases). Germline CDR1 reads ENHRY; CDR2 reads SYGVKD. V lost 8 bases, J lost 7 bases, and 17 bases lay in between. The CDR3 has 13 residues. The CDR3 protein is CAIGSPGSSGYTF. In DNA form, the CDR3 reads TGTGCCATCGGGTCTCCAGGGAGTTCTGGCTACACCTTC.

The chain is built from TRBV11-1 and TRBJ2-1; TRBD1 matches at 8 bases. Unmatched junction bases numbered 8, after V lost 5 bases and J lost 8 bases. The CDR3 runs to 14 residues. Germline CDR1 is SGHAT and CDR2 is FQDESV (reference sequence). The CDR3 sequence: CASSLAAQGDEQFF. The CDR3 DNA sequence: TGTGCCAGCAGCCTCGCCGCACAGGGGGATGAGCAGTTCTTC.

J is TRBJ2-3 and V is TRBV18; 9 bases line up with TRBD2. J was trimmed by 4 bases and V by 3 bases; bases with no gene match: 8. Germline loops: CDR1 KGHSH, CDR2 LQKENI. There are 16 residues in the CDR3. The CDR3 is CASSPLGVAGADTQYF. The DNA of the CDR3 is TGTGCCAGCTCACCCCTGGGAGTAGCGGGGGCAGATACGCAGTATTTT. Variable domain in full (rest from reference TRBV18 and TRBJ2-3): NAGVMQNPRHLVRRRGQEARLRCSPMKGHSHVYWYRQLPEEGLKFMVYLQKENIIDESGMPKERFSAEFPKEGPSILRIQQVVRGDSAAYFCASSPLGVAGADTQYFGPGTRLTVL.

The chain combines TRBV29-1 with TRBJ1-3; the D is unclear. Germline CDR1 SQVTM, CDR2 ANQGSEA. Trimming pared 4 bases from V and 3 bases from J, leaving 7 bases between. The CDR3 covers 12 residues. For the CDR3, the DNA is TGCAGCGTTGTCCCCAGTGGAAACACCATATATTTT. Translated: CSVVPSGNTIYF.